These 11 T cell receptor beta chains came from one sample sequenced in a study of CD8 T cells in Susac syndrome. After extraction with the RNeasy kit, roughly 0.5 to 1 ug of the RNA was reverse transcribed using random hexamers. A single record per CDR3 protein comes from TCRdb applying MiXCR to the immunoSEQ multiplex PCR reads. The data show approximately 120,000 distinct CDR3 sequences, about 95% seen once. The sample taken for sequencing was CD4+ T cells from PBMCs. These TCRs come from a human donor in good health.

This chain uses TRBV18 with TRBJ1-4; TRBD1 aligns across 9 bases. This CDR3 contains 18 residues. J gave up 4 bases and V 3 bases, and 12 bases lay outside the gene matches. The germline CDR1 and CDR2 sequences are KGHSH and LQKENI. The CDR3 spells CASSPDLATGGFNEKLFF. Here the CDR3 DNA reads TGTGCCAGCTCACCCGATTTGGCCACAGGGGGCTTTAATGAAAAACTGTTTTTT.

V is TRBV27 and J is TRBJ2-7; maybe TRBD1 (6 bases). CDR1 and CDR2 (germline): MNHEY, SMNVEV (reference sequence). V was shortened by 6 bases and J by 0 bases, with 12 bases between the two germline ends. The CDR3 extends over 14 amino acids. The CDR3, as DNA: TGTGCCAGCAGGGTGCAGGGGAGCTCCTACGAGCAGTACTTC. This encodes CASRVQGSSYEQYF.

CDR3 in amino acids: CSVRSQGFSSYEQYF. Written as DNA, the CDR3 is TGCAGCGTGCGATCACAGGGGTTCTCATCCTACGAGCAGTACTTC. The chain carries TRBV29-1 and TRBJ2-7, with 7 bases lining up with TRBD1. Per germline, CDR1 SQVTM and CDR2 ANQGSEA. V lost 6 bases to trimming and J lost 1 base; unmatched junction nucleotides: 12. This CDR3 contains 15 residues.

This CDR3 reads CASSLDWEGYNEQFF. DNA of the CDR3: TGCGCCAGCAGCTTGGACTGGGAGGGGTACAATGAGCAGTTCTTC. J is TRBJ2-1 and V is TRBV5-1; 7 nucleotides line up with TRBD2. There are 15 residues in the CDR3. V gave up 0 bases and J gave up 4 bases; unmatched junction bases: 4. From germline, CDR1 is SGHRS and CDR2 YFSETQ.

This clonotype was detected once. V is TRBV11-2 and J is TRBJ1-1; D may be TRBD1 (5 bases). V was clipped by 0 bases and J by 2 bases, with 10 bases between them. The CDR3 length is 15 residues. Germline V gene sequence: CDR1 SGHAT, CDR2 FQNNGV. The CDR3 DNA reads TGTGCCAGCAGCTTAGATCTGGGGGGAAACACTGAAGCTTTCTTT. Its protein is CASSLDLGGNTEAFF. The full variable domain, completed using reference TRBV11-2 and TRBJ1-1, is EAGVAQSPRYKIIEKRQSVAFWCNPISGHATLYWYQQILGQGPKLLIQFQNNGVVDDSQLPKDRFSAERLKGVDSTLKIQPAKLEDSAVYLCASSLDLGGNTEAFFGQGTRLTVV.

The chain's CDR3 is CSAKGPGETQYF. The CDR3 DNA follows: TGCAGTGCTAAGGGACCCGGGGAGACCCAGTACTTC. V gene TRBV20-1 combines with J gene TRBJ2-5; D tentatively reads TRBD1 or TRBD2 (5 bases each). V lost 4 bases to trimming and J lost 5 bases, with 11 bases between them. The germline gives CDR1 DFQATT, CDR2 SNEGSKA (reference sequence). This CDR3 region has 12 residues.

The CDR3 reads CASSQGRPYEQYF. In DNA form, the CDR3 reads TGTGCCAGCAGCCAAGGAAGGCCCTACGAGCAGTACTTC. V and J are TRBV3-1 and TRBJ2-7; no clear D gene. The CDR3 runs 13 residues. Germline assignment: CDR1 LGHDT and CDR2 YNNKEL (reference sequence). V was trimmed by 1 base and J by 2 bases, leaving 6 bases between them.

The gene calls are TRBV20-1 and TRBJ2-2, with D possibly matching TRBD1 (6 bases). From germline, CDR1 is DFQATT and CDR2 SNEGSKA (reference sequence). The CDR3 consists of 14 residues. V was pared by 5 bases and J by 2 bases, with 12 bases between. CDR3 nucleotides: TGCAGTGCTTCGGGACACGCTAACACCGGGGAGCTGTTTTTT. Its translation: CSASGHANTGELFF.

This clonotype was seen once. The chain recombines TRBV18 with TRBJ1-1; D is unclear. This CDR3 is 17 amino acids long. V lost 3 bases, J lost 1 base, and 18 bases lay in between. Germline V lookup: CDR1 KGHSH, CDR2 LQKENI. The CDR3 spells CASSPEGNTLGNTEAFF. The CDR3 DNA follows: TGTGCCAGCTCACCTGAAGGGAACACTTTGGGGAACACTGAAGCTTTCTTT.

The chain links TRBV4-1 to TRBJ2-7; TRBD2 matches at 9 bases. The CDR3 spans 17 residues. The V gene end was trimmed by 2 bases and the J gene end by 0 bases; junction bases not matched to a gene: 8. From germline, CDR1 is MGHRA and CDR2 YSYEKL. Written as DNA, the CDR3 is TGCGCCAGCAGCCAACCCCTAGCGGGGTCTAGCTCCTACGAGCAGTACTTC. Its protein is CASSQPLAGSSSYEQYF.

Concerning this clonotype: With a much larger clone just one base away, this may be a read error. The V gene is TRBV7-6, the J gene TRBJ2-5; possible D gene TRBD2, 5 bases. Germline V gene data show CDR1 as SGHVS and CDR2 as FNYEAQ. The CDR3 sequence is 12 residues long. The CDR3 loop is CASSLVGEAQYF. The CDR3 DNA reads TGTGCCAGCAGCTTAGTGGGAGAGGCCCAGTACTTC.